This TCR beta chain was obtained from a study of blood T cell repertoires in COVID-19. The CDR3 covers 16 residues. Per germline, CDR1 MRHNA and CDR2 SNTAGT. Trimming removed 2 bases from V and 0 bases from J, with 11 bases in between. In the authors' workflow: The assay estimated nucleated cells by amplifying reference gene primers. Assay: immunoSEQ multiplex PCR; the TCRdb copy retains only in-frame clones and omits some. The V and J calls and clone size come from that table; D and trimming were worked out from the DNA. This sample yields a few hundred thousand clones, of which 65% to 90% are seen a single time; about 1.7% belongs to the top ten. Recovery among Cohort 3 donors was established by two negative PCRs, clearance, or symptom resolution.

The origin of this receptor is a man between 40 and 49 years old who had recovered from COVID-19. Sequenced sample: PBMCs or T cells enriched from blood (not recorded which). The chain employs TRBV6-4 and TRBJ1-5; no definite D call. As DNA, the CDR3 is TGTGCCAGCAGTGACGGTCGGTTTGATAGCAATCAGCCCCAGCATTTT. It translates to CASSDGRFDSNQPQHF.